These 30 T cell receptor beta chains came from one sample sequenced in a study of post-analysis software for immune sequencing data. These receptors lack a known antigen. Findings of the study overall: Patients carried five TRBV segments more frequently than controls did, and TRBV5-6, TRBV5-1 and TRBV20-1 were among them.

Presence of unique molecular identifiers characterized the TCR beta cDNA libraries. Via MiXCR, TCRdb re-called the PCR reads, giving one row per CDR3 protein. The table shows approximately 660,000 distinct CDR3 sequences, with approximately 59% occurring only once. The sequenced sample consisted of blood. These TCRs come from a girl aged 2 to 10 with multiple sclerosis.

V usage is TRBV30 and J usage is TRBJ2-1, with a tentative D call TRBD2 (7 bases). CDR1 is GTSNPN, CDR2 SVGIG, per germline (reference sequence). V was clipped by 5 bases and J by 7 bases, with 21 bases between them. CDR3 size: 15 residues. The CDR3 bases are TGTGCCTGGGCCGGGGGCGGGAGAGGTCGGAATGAGCAGTTCTTC. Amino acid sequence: CAWAGGGRGRNEQFF.

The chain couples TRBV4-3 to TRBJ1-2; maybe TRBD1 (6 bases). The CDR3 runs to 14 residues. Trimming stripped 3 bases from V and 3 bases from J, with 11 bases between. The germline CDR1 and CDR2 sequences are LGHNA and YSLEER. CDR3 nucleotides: TGCGCCAGCAGCCAGGAGGACAGCGACTATGGCTACACCTTC. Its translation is CASSQEDSDYGYTF.

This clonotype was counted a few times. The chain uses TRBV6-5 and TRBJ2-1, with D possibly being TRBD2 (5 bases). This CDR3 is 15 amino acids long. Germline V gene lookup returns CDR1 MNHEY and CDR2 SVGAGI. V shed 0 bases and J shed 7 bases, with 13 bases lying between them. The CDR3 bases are TGTGCCAGCAGTTACTCGATCGAAGGGAGAAATGAGCAGTTCTTC. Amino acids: CASSYSIEGRNEQFF.

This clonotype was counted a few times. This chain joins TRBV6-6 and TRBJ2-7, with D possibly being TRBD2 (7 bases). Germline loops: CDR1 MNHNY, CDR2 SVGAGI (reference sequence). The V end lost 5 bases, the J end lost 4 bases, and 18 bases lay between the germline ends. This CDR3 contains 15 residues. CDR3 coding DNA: TGTGCCAGCAGTCAAGAAAGGGGAGGGGGTTACGAGCAGTACTTC. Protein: CASSQERGGGYEQYF.

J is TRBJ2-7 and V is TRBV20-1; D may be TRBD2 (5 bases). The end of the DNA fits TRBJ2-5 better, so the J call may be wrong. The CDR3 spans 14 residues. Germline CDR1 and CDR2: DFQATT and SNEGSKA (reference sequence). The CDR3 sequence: CSARPGSIAETQYF. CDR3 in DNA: TGCAGTGCCCGTCCGGGTAGCATAGCGGAGACCCAGTACTTC.

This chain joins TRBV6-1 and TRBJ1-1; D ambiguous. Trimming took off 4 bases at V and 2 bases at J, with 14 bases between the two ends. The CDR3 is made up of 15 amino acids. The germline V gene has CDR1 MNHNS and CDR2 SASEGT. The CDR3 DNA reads TGTGCCAGCAGTGCCCTCATGGGAAGTAACACTGAAGCTTTCTTT. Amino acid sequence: CASSALMGSNTEAFF.

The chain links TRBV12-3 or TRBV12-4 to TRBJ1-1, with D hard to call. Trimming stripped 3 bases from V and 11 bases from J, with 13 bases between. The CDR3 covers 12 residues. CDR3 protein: CASSLTHHVAFF. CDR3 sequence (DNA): TGTGCCAGCAGTTTGACACACCATGTGGCTTTCTTT.

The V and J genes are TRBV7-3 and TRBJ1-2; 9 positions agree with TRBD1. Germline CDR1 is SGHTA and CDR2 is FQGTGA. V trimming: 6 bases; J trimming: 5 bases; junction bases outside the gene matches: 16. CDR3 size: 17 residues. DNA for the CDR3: TGTGCCAGCAGTCCCGGGGTCGGGACAGGGCTAGATTATGGCTACACCTTC. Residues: CASSPGVGTGLDYGYTF.

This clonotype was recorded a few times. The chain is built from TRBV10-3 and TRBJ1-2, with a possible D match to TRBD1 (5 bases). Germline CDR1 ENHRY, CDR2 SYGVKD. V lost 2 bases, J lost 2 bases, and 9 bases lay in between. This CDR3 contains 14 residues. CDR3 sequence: CAISEARENYGYTF. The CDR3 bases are TGTGCCATCAGTGAGGCCAGGGAGAACTATGGCTACACCTTC.

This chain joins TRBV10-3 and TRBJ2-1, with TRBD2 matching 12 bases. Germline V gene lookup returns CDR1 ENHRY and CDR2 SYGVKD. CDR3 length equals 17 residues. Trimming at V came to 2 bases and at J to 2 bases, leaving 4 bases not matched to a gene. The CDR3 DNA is TGTGCCATCAGTGAGGGACTAGCGGGAACTCCCTACAATGAGCAGTTCTTC. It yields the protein CAISEGLAGTPYNEQFF.

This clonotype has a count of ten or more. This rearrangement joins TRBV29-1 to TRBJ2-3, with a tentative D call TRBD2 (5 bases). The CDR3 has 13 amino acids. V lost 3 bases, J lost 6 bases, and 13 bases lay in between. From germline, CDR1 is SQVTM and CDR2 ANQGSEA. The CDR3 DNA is TGCAGCGTTGAGCACGGGGTTGCGGATACGCAGTATTTT. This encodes CSVEHGVADTQYF.

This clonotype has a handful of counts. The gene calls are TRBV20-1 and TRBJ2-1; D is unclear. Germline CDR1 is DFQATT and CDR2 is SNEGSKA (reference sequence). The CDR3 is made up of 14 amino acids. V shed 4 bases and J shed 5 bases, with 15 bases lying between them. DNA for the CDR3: TGCAGTGCTAAACCCTGGGCCGTCGACAATGAGCAGTTCTTC. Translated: CSAKPWAVDNEQFF.

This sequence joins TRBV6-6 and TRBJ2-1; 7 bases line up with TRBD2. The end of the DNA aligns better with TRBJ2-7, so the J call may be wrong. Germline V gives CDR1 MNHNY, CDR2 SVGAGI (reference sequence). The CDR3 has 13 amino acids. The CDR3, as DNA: TGTGCCAGCAGTTACTCGGGGAGGGCCGAGCAGTACTTC. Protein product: CASSYSGRAEQYF.

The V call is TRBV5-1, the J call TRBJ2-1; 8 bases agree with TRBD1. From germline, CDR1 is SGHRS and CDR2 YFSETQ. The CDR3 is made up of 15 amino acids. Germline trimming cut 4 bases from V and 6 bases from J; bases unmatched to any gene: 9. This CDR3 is CASSPARGLGNEQFF. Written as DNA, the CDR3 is TGCGCCAGCAGCCCCGCCAGGGGGCTAGGCAATGAGCAGTTCTTC.

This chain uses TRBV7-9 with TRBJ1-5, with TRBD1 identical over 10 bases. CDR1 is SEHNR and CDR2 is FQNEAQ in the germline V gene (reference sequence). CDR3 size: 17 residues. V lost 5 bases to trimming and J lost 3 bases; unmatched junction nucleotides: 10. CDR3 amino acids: CASSTGTGALSNQPQHF. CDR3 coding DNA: TGTGCCAGCAGCACCGGGACAGGGGCCTTGTCCAATCAGCCCCAGCATTTT.

CDR3 bases: TGCAGTGCGGCAGGTGCGTACAATGAGCAGTTCTTC. It translates to CSAAGAYNEQFF. This chain uses TRBV20-1 with TRBJ2-1; D ambiguous. Trimming cost V 6 bases and J 4 bases, with 10 bases left between them. Per the germline V gene, CDR1 is DFQATT and CDR2 is SNEGSKA (reference sequence). The CDR3 consists of 12 residues.

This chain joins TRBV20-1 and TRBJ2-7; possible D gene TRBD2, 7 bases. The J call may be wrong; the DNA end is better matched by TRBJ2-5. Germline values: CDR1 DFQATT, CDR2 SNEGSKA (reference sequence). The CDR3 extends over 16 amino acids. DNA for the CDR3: TGCAGTGCTAGAACACTAGTGGGGGGGCAGAGGGAGACCCAGTACTTC. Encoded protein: CSARTLVGGQRETQYF.

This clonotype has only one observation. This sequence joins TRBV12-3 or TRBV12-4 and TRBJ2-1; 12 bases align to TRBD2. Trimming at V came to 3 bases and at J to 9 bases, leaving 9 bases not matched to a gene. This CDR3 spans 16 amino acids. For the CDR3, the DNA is TGTGCCAGCAGTTTTTGGCTAGCGGGGGGGTTTAGTGAGCAGTTCTTC. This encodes CASSFWLAGGFSEQFF.

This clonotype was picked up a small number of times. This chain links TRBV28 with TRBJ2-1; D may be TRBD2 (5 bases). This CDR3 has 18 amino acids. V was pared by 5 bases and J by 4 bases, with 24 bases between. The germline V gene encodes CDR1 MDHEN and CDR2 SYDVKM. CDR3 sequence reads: CASSLTPLWRVFYNEQFF. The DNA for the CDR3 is TGTGCCAGCAGTCTCACCCCTCTGTGGCGGGTATTTTACAATGAGCAGTTCTTC. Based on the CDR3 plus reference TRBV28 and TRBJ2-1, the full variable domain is DVKVTQSSRYLVKRTGEKVFLECVQDMDHENMFWYRQDPGLGLRLIYFSYDVKMKEKGDIPEGYSVSREKKERFSLILESASTNQTSMYLCASSLTPLWRVFYNEQFFGPGTRLTVL.

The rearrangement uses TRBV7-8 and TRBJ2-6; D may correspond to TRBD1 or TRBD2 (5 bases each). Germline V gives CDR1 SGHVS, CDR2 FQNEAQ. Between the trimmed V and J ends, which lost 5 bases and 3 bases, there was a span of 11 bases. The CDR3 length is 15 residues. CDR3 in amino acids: CASSPWGYGANVLTF. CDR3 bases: TGTGCCAGCAGCCCTTGGGGGTATGGGGCCAACGTCCTGACTTTC.

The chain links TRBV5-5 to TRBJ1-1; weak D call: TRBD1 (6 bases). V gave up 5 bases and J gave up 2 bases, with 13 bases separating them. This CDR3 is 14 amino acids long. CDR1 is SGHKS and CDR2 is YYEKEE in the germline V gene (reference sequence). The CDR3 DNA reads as TGTGCCAGCAGTTACCGGACAGCTAACACTGAAGCTTTCTTT. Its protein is CASSYRTANTEAFF.

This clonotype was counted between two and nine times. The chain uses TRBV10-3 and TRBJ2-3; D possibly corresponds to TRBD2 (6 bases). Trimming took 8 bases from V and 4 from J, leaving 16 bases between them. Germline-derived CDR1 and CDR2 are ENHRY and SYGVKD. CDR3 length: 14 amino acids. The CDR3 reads CAIGIAGQADTQYF. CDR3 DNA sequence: TGTGCCATCGGGATTGCGGGGCAAGCAGATACGCAGTATTTT.

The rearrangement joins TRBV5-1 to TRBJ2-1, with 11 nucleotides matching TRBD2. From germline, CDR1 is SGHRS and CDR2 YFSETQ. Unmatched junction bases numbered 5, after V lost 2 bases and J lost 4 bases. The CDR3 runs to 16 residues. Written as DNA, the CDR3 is TGCGCCAGCAGCTTTGGTTCTAGCGGGGGGTACAATGAGCAGTTCTTC. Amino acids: CASSFGSSGGYNEQFF.

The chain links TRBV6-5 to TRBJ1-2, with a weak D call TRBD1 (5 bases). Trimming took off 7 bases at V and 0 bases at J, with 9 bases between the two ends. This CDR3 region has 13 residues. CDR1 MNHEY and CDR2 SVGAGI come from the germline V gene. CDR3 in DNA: TGTGCCAGCAAGTCAGGGACTAACTATGGCTACACCTTC. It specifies CASKSGTNYGYTF.

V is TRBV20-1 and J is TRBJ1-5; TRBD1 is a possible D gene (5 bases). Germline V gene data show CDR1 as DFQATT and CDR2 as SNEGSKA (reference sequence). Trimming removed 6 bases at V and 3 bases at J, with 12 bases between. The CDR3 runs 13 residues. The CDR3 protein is CSAGEQDNQPQHF. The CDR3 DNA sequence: TGCAGTGCCGGGGAACAGGACAATCAGCCCCAGCATTTT.

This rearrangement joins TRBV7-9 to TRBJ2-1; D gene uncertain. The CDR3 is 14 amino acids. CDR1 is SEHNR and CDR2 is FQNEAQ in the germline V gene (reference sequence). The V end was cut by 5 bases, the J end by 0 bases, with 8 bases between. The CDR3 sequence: CASSATTSYNEQFF. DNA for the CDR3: TGTGCCAGCAGCGCCACGACCTCCTACAATGAGCAGTTCTTC.

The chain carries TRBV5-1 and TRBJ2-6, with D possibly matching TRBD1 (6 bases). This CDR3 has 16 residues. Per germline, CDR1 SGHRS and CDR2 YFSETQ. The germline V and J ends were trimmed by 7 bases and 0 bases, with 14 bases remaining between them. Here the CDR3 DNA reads TGCGCCAGCGGGGCAGGGGAAAGCTCTGGGGCCAACGTCCTGACTTTC. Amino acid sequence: CASGAGESSGANVLTF.

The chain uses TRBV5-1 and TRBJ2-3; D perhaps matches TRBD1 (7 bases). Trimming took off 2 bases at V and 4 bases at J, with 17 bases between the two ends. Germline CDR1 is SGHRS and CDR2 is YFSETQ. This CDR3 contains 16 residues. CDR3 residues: CASSFIGRRGPDTQYF. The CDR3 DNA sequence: TGCGCCAGCAGCTTTATAGGTAGGAGGGGGCCAGATACGCAGTATTTT.

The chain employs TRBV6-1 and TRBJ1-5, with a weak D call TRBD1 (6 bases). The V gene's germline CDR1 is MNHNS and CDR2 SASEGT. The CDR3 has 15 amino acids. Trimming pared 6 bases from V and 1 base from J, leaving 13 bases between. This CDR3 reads CASSVQGPSNQPQHF. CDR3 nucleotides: TGTGCCAGCAGCGTACAGGGTCCAAGCAATCAGCCCCAGCATTTT.

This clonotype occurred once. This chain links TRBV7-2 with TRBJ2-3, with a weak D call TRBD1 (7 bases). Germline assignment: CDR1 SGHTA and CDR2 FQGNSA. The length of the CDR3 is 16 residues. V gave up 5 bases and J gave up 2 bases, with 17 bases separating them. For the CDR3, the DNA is TGTGCCAGCAGCGCAAGGAGGGGGCTGGACACAGATACGCAGTATTTT. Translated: CASSARRGLDTDTQYF.